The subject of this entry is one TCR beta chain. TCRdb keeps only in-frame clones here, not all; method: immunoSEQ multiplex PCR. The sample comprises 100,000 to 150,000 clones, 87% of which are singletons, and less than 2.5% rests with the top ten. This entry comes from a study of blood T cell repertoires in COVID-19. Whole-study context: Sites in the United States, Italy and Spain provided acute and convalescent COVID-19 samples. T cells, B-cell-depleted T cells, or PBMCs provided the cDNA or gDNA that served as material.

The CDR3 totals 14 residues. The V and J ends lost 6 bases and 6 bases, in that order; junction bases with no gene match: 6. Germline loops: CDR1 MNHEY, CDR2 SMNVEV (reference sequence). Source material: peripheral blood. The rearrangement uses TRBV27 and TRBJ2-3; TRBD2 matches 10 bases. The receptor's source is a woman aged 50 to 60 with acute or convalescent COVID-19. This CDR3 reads CASRLAGAGDTQYF. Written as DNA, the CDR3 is TGTGCCAGCAGGCTAGCGGGAGCCGGGGATACGCAGTATTTT.